What follows describes a single T cell receptor (beta chain). Its antigen is as yet unknown. CDR3 length equals 13 residues. Trimming took off 6 bases at V and 12 bases at J, with 21 bases between the two ends. The germline V gene encodes CDR1 MNHEY and CDR2 SVGAGI. The sample originates from a study of vaccination effects on CD4 cells after COVID-19. The wider study: Under the ViraFEST assay, PBMC were stimulated with viral peptide pools so that antigen-specific CD4+ T cells expanded. Sequencing was performed afterwards. Convalescent patients (n = two) were sampled 16 days and one week prevaccination.

Isolating CD4+ T cells followed 9 to 11 days of culture. General study results and limits: Clones arising from infection and from vaccination showed marked clonal contraction late after vaccination.

Data came from immunoSEQ multiplex PCR; TCRdb stores just in-frame clones and leaves some out. This table has more than 60,000 clones, under 85% appearing once. The sample was CD4+ T cells from PBMCs cultured without peptide, taken before COVID-19 vaccination. This chain connects TRBV6-5 to TRBJ2-7; the D gene is possibly TRBD2 (5 bases). This sequence originates from a human donor who had a prior SARS-CoV-2 infection. The CDR3 is CASSREEGRMGYF. The CDR3 DNA is TGTGCCAGCAGCCGGGAAGAAGGACGTATGGGGTACTTC.